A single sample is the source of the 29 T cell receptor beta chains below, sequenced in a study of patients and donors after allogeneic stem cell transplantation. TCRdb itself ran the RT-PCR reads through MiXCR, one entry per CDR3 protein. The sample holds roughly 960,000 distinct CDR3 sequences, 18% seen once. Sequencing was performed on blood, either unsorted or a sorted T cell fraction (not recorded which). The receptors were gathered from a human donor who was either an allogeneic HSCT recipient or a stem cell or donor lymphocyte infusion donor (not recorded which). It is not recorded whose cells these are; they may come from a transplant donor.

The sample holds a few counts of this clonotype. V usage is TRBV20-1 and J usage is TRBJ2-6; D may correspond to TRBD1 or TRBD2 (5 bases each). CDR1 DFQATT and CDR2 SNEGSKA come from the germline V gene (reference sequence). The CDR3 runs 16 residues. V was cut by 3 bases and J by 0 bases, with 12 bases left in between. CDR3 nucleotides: TGCAGTGCTAGCGGGACGGACGACTCTGGGGCCAACGTCCTGACTTTC. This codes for CSASGTDDSGANVLTF.

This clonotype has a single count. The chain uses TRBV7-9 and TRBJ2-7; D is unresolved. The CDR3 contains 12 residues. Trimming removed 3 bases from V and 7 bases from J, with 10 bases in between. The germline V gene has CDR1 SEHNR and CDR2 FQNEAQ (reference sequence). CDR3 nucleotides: TGTGCCAGCAGCTTCCGGTTGGGGGAGCAGTACTTC. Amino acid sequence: CASSFRLGEQYF.

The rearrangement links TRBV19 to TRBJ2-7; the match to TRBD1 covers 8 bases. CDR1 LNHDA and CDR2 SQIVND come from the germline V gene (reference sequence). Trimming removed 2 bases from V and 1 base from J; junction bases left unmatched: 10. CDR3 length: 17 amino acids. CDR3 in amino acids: CASSINLGRQGSYEQYF. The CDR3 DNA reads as TGTGCCAGTAGTATAAATTTAGGGAGACAGGGGTCCTACGAGCAGTACTTC.

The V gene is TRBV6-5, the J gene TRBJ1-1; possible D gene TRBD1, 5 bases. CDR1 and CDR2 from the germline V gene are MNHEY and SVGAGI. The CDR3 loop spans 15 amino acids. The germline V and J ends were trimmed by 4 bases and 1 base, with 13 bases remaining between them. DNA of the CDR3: TGTGCCAGCAGTTCAGGGTATGGGACGAACACTGAAGCTTTCTTT. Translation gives CASSSGYGTNTEAFF.

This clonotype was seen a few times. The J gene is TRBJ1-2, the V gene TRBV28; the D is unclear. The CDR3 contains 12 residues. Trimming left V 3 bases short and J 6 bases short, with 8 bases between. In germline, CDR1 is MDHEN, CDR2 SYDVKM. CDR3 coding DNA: TGTGCCAGCAGTTTGTACGAAAATGGCTACACCTTC. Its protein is CASSLYENGYTF.

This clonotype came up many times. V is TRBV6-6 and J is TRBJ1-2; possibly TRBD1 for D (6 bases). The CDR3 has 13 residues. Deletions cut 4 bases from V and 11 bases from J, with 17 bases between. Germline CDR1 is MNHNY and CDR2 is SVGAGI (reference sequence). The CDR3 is CASSWTDYYEYTF. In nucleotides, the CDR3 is TGTGCCAGCAGTTGGACAGACTACTACGAGTACACCTTC.

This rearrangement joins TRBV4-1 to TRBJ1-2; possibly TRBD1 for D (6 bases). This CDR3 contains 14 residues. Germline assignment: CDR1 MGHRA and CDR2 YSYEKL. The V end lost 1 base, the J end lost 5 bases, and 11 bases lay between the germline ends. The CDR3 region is CASSQGHTGYGYTF. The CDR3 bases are TGCGCCAGCAGCCAAGGCCACACAGGGTATGGCTACACCTTC.

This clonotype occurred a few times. CDR3 coding DNA: TGTGCCAGCAGCTTAGAGCGGCAGGGGAGGAGCTACACCTTC. As protein: CASSLERQGRSYTF. The chain has TRBV7-2 and TRBJ1-2, with D perhaps TRBD1 (6 bases). The CDR3 has 14 amino acids. Germline assignment: CDR1 SGHTA and CDR2 FQGNSA. Trimming pared 1 base from V and 9 bases from J, leaving 15 bases between.

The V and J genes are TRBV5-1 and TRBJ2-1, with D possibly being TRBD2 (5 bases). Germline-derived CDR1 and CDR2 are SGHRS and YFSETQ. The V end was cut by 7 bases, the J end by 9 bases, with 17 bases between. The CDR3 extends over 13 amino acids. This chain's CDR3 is CASGRARGGEQFF. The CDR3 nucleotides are TGCGCCAGCGGGCGGGCCCGAGGAGGTGAGCAGTTCTTC.

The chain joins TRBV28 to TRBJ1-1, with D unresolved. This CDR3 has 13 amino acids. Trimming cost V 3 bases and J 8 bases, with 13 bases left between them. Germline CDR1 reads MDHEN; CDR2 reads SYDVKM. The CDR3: CASSFPLGREAFF. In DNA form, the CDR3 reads TGTGCCAGCAGTTTCCCCCTCGGCAGAGAAGCTTTCTTT. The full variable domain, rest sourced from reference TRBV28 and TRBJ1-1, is DVKVTQSSRYLVKRTGEKVFLECVQDMDHENMFWYRQDPGLGLRLIYFSYDVKMKEKGDIPEGYSVSREKKERFSLILESASTNQTSMYLCASSFPLGREAFFGQGTRLTVV.

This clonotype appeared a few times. CDR3 sequence (DNA): TGCAGTGCACCTCGACTAGCGGGGACTAAGAACAATGAGCAGTTCTTC. Translated, it gives CSAPRLAGTKNNEQFF. The J gene is TRBJ2-1, the V gene TRBV20-1, with 11 positions matching TRBD2. The junction had 12 bases not matched to a gene; V was cut back by 6 bases and J by 5 bases. Looked up from germline, CDR1 is DFQATT and CDR2 is SNEGSKA (reference sequence). The CDR3 extends over 16 amino acids.

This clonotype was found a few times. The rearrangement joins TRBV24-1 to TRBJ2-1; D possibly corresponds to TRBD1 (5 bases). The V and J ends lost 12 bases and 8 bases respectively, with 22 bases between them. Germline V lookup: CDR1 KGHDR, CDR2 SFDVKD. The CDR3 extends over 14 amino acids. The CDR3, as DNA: TGTGCCTGTAACTCAGGGCAGGCCACCGATGAGCAGTTCTTC. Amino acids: CACNSGQATDEQFF.

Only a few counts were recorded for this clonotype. CDR3 DNA sequence: TGTGCCAGTAGTAGCTACGTACAGGAATACAAATGGTCCAATGAGCAGTTCTTC. This translates into CASSSYVQEYKWSNEQFF. The J gene is TRBJ2-1, the V gene TRBV19; a weak D match, TRBD1 (5 bases). Germline assignment: CDR1 LNHDA and CDR2 SQIVND (reference sequence). This CDR3 has 18 amino acids. V lost 4 bases, J lost 6 bases, and 25 bases lay in between.

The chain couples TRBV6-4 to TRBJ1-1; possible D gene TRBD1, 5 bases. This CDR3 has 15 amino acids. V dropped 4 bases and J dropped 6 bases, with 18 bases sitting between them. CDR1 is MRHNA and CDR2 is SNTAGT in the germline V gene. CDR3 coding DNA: TGTGCCAGCAGTGTAGACGCAGGGATAAGCGCTGAAGCTTTCTTT. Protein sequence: CASSVDAGISAEAFF.

The CDR3 DNA sequence: TGCAGTGCCTGGGACAGGCTCGGCTATGGCTACACCTTC. Protein sequence: CSAWDRLGYGYTF. The gene calls are TRBV20-1 and TRBJ1-2, with 8 bases that match TRBD1. CDR3 size: 13 residues. Per germline, CDR1 DFQATT and CDR2 SNEGSKA (reference sequence). Trimming removed 6 bases from V and 4 bases from J; junction bases left unmatched: 7.

In DNA, the CDR3 is TGTGCCAGCAAAGGACAGCAATCGAACACTGAAGCTTTCTTT. It yields the protein CASKGQQSNTEAFF. This rearrangement joins TRBV12-3 or TRBV12-4 to TRBJ1-1; D is perhaps TRBD1 (6 bases). V was pared by 7 bases and J by 1 base, with 13 bases between. The CDR3 is 14 residues long.

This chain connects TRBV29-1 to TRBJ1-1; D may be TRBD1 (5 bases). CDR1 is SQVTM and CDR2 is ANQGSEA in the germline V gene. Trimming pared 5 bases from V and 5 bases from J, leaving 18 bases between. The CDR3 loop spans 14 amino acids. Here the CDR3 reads CSVKMDTHGTEAFF. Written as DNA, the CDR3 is TGCAGCGTTAAAATGGACACCCACGGGACTGAAGCTTTCTTT.

As DNA, the CDR3 is TGTGCCACCAGTGATTCCCTTCGGGTTTCACGGAACACCGGGGAGCTGTTTTTT. Translated: CATSDSLRVSRNTGELFF. J is TRBJ2-2 and V is TRBV24-1; unclear D gene. CDR1 KGHDR and CDR2 SFDVKD come from the germline V gene. This CDR3 has 18 amino acids. V was cut by 2 bases and J by 1 base, with 16 bases left in between.

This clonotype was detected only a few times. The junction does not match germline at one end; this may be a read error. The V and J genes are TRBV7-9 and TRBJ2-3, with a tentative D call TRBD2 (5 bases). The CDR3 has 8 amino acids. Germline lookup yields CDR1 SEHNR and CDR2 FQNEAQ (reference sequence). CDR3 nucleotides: TGTGCCAGCAGCTTAGGGGAGTTT. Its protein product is CASSLGEF.

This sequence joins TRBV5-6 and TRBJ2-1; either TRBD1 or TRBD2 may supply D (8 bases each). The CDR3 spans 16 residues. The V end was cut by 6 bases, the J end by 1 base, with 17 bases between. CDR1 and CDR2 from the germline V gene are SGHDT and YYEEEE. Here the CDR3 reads CASIRGGQASYNEQFF. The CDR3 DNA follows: TGTGCCAGCATTCGGGGGGGACAGGCTTCCTACAATGAGCAGTTCTTC. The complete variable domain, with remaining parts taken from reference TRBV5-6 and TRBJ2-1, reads DAGVTQSPTHLIKTRGQQVTLRCSPKSGHDTVSWYQQALGQGPQFIFQYYEEEERQRGNFPDRFSGHQFPNYSSELNVNALLLGDSALYLCASIRGGQASYNEQFFGPGTRLTVL.

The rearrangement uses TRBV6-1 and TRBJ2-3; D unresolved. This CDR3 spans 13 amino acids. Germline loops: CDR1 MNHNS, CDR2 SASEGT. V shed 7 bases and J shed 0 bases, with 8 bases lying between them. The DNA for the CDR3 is TGTGCCAGCAACTATCTTAGCACAGATACGCAGTATTTT. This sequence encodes CASNYLSTDTQYF.

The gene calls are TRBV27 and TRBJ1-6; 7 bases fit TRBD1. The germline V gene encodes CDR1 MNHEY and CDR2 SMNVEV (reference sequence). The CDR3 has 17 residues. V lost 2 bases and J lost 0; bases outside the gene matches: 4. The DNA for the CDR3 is TGTGCCAGCAGTTTAAGGGCAGGGGGCTCCTATAATTCACCCCTCCACTTT. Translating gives CASSLRAGGSYNSPLHF.

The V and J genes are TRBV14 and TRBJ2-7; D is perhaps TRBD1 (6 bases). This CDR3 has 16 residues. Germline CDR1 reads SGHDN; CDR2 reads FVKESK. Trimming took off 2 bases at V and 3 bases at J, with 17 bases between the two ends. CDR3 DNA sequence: TGTGCCAGCAGCCAAATAACCGGGACACGCCACTACGAGCAGTACTTC. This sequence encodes CASSQITGTRHYEQYF.

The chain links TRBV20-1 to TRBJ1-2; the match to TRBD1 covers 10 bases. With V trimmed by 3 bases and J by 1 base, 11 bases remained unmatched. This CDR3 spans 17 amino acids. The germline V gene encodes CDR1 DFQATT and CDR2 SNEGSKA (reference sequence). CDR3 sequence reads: CSASLYGTGDSNYGYTF. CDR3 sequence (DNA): TGCAGTGCTAGCTTGTACGGGACAGGGGATAGTAACTATGGCTACACCTTC.

CDR3: CASSIASGSIADTQYF. For the CDR3, the DNA is TGCGCCAGCAGTATTGCTAGCGGGAGTATTGCAGATACGCAGTATTTT. The chain carries TRBV5-1 and TRBJ2-3; 10 bases match TRBD2. V shed 5 bases and J 4 bases; nucleotides not matched to a gene: 10. Germline CDR1 reads SGHRS; CDR2 reads YFSETQ. This CDR3 is 16 amino acids long.

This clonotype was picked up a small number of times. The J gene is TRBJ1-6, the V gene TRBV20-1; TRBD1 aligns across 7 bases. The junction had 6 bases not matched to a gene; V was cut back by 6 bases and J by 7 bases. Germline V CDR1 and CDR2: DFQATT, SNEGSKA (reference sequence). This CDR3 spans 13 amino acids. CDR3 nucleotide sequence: TGCAGTGCCACACGGGACAGCAATTCACCCCTCCACTTT. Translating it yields CSATRDSNSPLHF.

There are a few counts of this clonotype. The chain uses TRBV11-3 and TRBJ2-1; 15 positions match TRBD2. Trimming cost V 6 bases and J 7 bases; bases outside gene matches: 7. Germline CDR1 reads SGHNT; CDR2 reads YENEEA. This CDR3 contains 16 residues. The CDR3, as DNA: TGTGCCAGCAGTCGGACTAGCGGGGGGGCGGGGAATGAGCAGTTCTTC. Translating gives CASSRTSGGAGNEQFF.

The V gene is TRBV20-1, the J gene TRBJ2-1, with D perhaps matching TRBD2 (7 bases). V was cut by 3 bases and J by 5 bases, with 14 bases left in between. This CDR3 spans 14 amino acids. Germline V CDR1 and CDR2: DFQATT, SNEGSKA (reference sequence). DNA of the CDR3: TGCAGTGCTAGGGGGGCTAGCGGAGACAATGAGCAGTTCTTC. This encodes CSARGASGDNEQFF.

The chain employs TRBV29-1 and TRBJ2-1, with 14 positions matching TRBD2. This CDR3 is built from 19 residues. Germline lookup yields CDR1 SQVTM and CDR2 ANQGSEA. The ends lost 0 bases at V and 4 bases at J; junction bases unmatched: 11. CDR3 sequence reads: CSVEDQGRGLAGAYNEQFF. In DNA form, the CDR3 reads TGCAGCGTTGAAGACCAGGGGAGGGGACTAGCGGGAGCTTACAATGAGCAGTTCTTC.